This T cell receptor beta chain comes out of a study of beta chain features in type 1 diabetes. Study results and caveats: Shorter TCRB CDR3s, moderately but significantly so, were found in Type 1 diabetes patients in all four CD4+ subsets.

Investigators reverse transcribed all isolated RNA, so they sequenced expressed TCRB transcripts. The protocol was immunoSEQ multiplex PCR, while the TCRdb copy is restricted to in-frame clones and leaves out a portion. Among 200,000 to 250,000 clones listed, 27% were seen once. Around 100 mL of blood, on average, came from one heparinised draw per donor. Each sorted fraction was over 95% pure. With regard to this clone: Its antigen is unknown.

The sequence was collected from a young man in good health. Sequenced: central memory CD4+ T cells from blood.

In DNA, the CDR3 is TGTGCCATCAGGGGGACGGACTATGGCTACACCTTC. This gives the protein CAIRGTDYGYTF. V and J are TRBV10-3 and TRBJ1-2, with D possibly being TRBD1 (5 bases). The V gene's germline CDR1 is ENHRY and CDR2 SYGVKD. The CDR3 consists of 12 residues. Trimming removed 6 bases at V and 3 bases at J, with 8 bases between.